The sequence of this TCR beta chain was determined in a study of T cell responses to AZD1222 COVID-19 vaccine. Whole-study findings and limits: Researchers report vaccine-associated CD4 TCRs spanning spike, with dominance at 160-218 and 743-854. Nearly half of the spike-specific TCRs reportedly recognize variant regions that carry no mutations.

CDR3 length equals 13 residues. V lost 6 bases and J lost 5; bases outside the gene matches: 6. CDR1 and CDR2 (germline): MNHEY, SMNVEV (reference sequence). Using immunoSEQ multiplex PCR, the repertoire was profiled, and TCRdb retains in-frame clones only, with some absent. Among approximately 180,000 clones listed, about 92% were seen once. Notes on this clone: Antigen: not known.

The specimen comprised peripheral blood, sampled 28 days after the second dose of the MenACWY control vaccine. The chain joins TRBV27 to TRBJ2-5; 7 bases are shared with TRBD1. The clonotype originates from an adult who received the MenACWY meningococcal vaccine as a control. CDR3 in DNA: TGTGCCAGCAGGCCCGACAGGGCGGAGACCCAGTACTTC. Translating it yields CASRPDRAETQYF.